These 11 T cell receptor beta chains were sequenced from one sample in a study of T cell repertoires in cytomegalovirus infection. TCRdb redid the calling of the reads with MiXCR, one entry per CDR3 protein. Of 650,000 to 850,000 distinct CDR3 sequences detected, about 28% appear once; the ten largest clones hold around 13%. Their cognate antigens are unknown. Sequencing used cultured CD8+ T cells from PBMCs, obtained from culture after CMV antigen stimulation. The receptors stem from a human donor in good health (CMV status not recorded). Some clones in this sample may be carry-over from other donors' samples.

The chain links TRBV7-6 to TRBJ1-6; 7 bases map to TRBD1. Germline lookup yields CDR1 SGHVS and CDR2 FNYEAQ. The CDR3 sequence is 17 residues long. V gave up 6 bases and J gave up 2 bases; unmatched junction bases: 10. The CDR3 bases are TGTGCCAGCAGTCCGACAGGGACGAGCCCCTATAATTCACCCCTCCACTTT. Translated: CASSPTGTSPYNSPLHF.

This clonotype appeared once. An end of the junction does not agree with germline; a read error may underlie this. This chain joins TRBV7-9 and TRBJ1-1, with no clear D. CDR1 SEHNR and CDR2 FQNEAQ come from the germline V gene (reference sequence). CDR3 length: 11 amino acids. The CDR3 sequence is CASSFNTETFF. The CDR3 DNA sequence: TGTGCCAGCAGCTTTAACACTGAAACTTTCTTT.

This clonotype was seen a handful of times. The genes are TRBV6-6 and TRBJ1-1; no reliable D call. V was clipped by 0 bases and J by 6 bases, with 14 bases between them. The CDR3 consists of 15 residues. CDR1 is MNHNY, CDR2 SVGAGI, per germline (reference sequence). The CDR3 DNA follows: TGTGCCAGCAGTTACTCGGATTTTGTAGCCGCTGAAGCTTTCTTT. It codes for CASSYSDFVAAEAFF.

This chain links TRBV24-1 with TRBJ2-1, with no clear D. The CDR3 has 12 residues. The germline V gene encodes CDR1 KGHDR and CDR2 SFDVKD. V lost 6 bases, J lost 7 bases, and 9 bases lay in between. This CDR3 reads CATSSAWNEQFF. The CDR3 coding sequence is TGTGCCACCAGTTCTGCGTGGAATGAGCAGTTCTTC.

The chain uses TRBV7-8 and TRBJ2-4; 10 bases fit TRBD2. The V and J ends lost 5 bases and 0 bases, in that order; junction bases with no gene match: 10. Germline V gives CDR1 SGHVS, CDR2 FQNEAQ. CDR3 size: 18 residues. The CDR3 protein is CASSTASGGPIAKNIQYF. CDR3 bases: TGTGCCAGCAGCACCGCTAGCGGGGGTCCCATAGCCAAAAACATTCAGTACTTC.

This clonotype was counted a single time. The junction shows a germline mismatch at one end, possibly a read error. This chain joins TRBV12-3 or TRBV12-4 and TRBJ1-5, with D perhaps matching TRBD1 (5 bases). The CDR3 is 14 amino acids. CDR3 sequence: CASREGQVNQSQHF. CDR3 nucleotide sequence: TGTGCCAGTAGGGAGGGGCAGGTCAATCAGTCCCAGCATTTT.

The chain links TRBV12-3 or TRBV12-4 to TRBJ1-2, with 8 bases matching TRBD1. J gave up 6 bases and V 4 bases, and 10 bases lay outside the gene matches. The CDR3 is 15 residues long. CDR3 DNA sequence: TGTGCCAGCAGTTATGGGACAGGAATTTATGATGGCTACACCTTC. Translated: CASSYGTGIYDGYTF.

This chain connects TRBV19 to TRBJ2-3, with a tentative D call TRBD2 (6 bases). The CDR3 totals 11 residues. V dropped 5 bases and J dropped 14 bases, with 14 bases sitting between them. The germline gives CDR1 LNHDA, CDR2 SQIVND (reference sequence). CDR3 nucleotides: TGTGCCAGTAGTTATGGAGGGGCACTGTATTTT. Its translation: CASSYGGALYF.

The V gene is TRBV10-3, the J gene TRBJ2-7; 7 bases fit TRBD1. Trimming at V came to 4 bases and at J to 2 bases, leaving 11 bases not matched to a gene. The germline CDR1 and CDR2 sequences are ENHRY and SYGVKD. This CDR3 is built from 16 residues. This CDR3 reads CAISVLNRDRAYEQYF. The CDR3 DNA reads as TGTGCCATCAGTGTTTTAAACCGGGACAGAGCCTACGAGCAGTACTTC.

The gene calls are TRBV4-1 and TRBJ2-3; D uncertain. The germline V and J ends were trimmed by 0 bases and 4 bases, with 8 bases remaining between them. The CDR3 spans 14 residues. Germline-derived CDR1 and CDR2 are MGHRA and YSYEKL. The CDR3 protein is CASSQDSDPDTQYF. The CDR3 nucleotides are TGCGCCAGCAGCCAAGATAGTGATCCAGATACGCAGTATTTT.

The gene calls are TRBV12-3 or TRBV12-4 and TRBJ2-1, with D tentatively TRBD1 or TRBD2 (5 bases each). The CDR3 is 17 residues long. V lost 2 bases and J lost 8, with 22 bases in between. The CDR3 DNA reads as TGTGCCAGCAGTTTACTCCTTGGACAAGGAGGCAAGGATGAGCAGTTCTTC. Translation: CASSLLLGQGGKDEQFF.